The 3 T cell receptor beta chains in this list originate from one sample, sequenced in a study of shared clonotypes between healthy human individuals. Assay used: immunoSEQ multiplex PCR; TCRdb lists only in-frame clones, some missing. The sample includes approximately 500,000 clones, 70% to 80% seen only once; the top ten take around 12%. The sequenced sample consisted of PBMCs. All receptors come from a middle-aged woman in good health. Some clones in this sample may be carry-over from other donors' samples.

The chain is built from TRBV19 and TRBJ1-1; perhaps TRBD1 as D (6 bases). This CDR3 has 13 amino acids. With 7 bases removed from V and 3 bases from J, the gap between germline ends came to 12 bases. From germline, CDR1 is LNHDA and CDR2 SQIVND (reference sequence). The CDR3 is CASKGGWYTEAFF. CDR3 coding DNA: TGTGCCAGTAAAGGGGGTTGGTACACTGAAGCTTTCTTT.

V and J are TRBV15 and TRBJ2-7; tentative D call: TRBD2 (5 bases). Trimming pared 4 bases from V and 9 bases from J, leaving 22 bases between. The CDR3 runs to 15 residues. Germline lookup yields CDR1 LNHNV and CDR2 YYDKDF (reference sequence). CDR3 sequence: CATSKEQRAADGQYF. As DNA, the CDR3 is TGTGCCACCAGCAAAGAACAGAGGGCCGCCGATGGGCAGTACTTC.

Here the CDR3 DNA reads TGTGCCAGCAGTCAAAACAGGGGGCGAGGTGAAGCTTTCTTT. Translation gives CASSQNRGRGEAFF. This rearrangement joins TRBV28 to TRBJ1-1, with 9 bases that match TRBD1. The V and J ends lost 5 bases and 7 bases, in that order; junction bases with no gene match: 8. The CDR3 is made up of 14 amino acids. Looked up from germline, CDR1 is MDHEN and CDR2 is SYDVKM.